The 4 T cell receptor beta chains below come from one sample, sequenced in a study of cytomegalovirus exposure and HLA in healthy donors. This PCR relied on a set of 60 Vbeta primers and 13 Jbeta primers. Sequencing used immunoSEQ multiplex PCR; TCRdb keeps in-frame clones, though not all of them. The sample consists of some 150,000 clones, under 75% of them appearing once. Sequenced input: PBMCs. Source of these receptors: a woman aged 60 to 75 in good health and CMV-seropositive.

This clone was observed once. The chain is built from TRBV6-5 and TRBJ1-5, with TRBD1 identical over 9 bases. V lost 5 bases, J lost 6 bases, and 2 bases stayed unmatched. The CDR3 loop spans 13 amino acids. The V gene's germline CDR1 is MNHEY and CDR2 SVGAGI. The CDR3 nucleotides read TGTGCCAGCAGTAGGGACAGGGCTCAGCCCCAGCATTTT. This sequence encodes CASSRDRAQPQHF.

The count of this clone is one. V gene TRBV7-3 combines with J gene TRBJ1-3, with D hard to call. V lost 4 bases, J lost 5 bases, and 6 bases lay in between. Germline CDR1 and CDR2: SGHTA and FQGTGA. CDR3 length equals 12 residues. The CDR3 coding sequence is TGTGCCAGCAGCTATAAAAGAAACACCATATATTTT. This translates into CASSYKRNTIYF.

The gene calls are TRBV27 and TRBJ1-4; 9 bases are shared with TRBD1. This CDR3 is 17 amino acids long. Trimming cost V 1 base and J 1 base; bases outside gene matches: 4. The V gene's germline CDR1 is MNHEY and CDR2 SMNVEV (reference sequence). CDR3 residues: CASSLLGQGGTNEKLFF. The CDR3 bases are TGTGCCAGCAGTTTATTGGGACAGGGAGGAACTAATGAAAAACTGTTTTTT.

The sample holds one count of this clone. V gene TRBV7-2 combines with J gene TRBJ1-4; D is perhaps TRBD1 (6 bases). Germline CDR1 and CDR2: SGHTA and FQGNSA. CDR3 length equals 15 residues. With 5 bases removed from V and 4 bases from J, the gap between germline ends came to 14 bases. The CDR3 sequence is CASSIGTSGNEKLFF. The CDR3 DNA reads TGTGCCAGCAGCATCGGGACAAGCGGTAATGAAAAACTGTTTTTT.